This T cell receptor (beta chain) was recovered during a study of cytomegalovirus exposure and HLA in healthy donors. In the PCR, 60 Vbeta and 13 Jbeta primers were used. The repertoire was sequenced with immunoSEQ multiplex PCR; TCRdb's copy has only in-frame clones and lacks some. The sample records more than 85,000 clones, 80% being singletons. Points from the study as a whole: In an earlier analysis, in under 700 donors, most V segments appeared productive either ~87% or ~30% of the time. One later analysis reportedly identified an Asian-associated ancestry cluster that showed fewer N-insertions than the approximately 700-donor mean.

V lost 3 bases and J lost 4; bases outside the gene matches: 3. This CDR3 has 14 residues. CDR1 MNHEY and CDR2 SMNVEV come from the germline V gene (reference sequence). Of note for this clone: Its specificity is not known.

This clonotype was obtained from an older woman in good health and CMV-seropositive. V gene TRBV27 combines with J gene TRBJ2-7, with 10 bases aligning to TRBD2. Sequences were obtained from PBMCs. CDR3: CASSLASGSYEQYF. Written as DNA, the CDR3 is TGTGCCAGCAGTTTGGCTAGCGGGAGTTACGAGCAGTACTTC.